This T cell receptor (beta chain) was sequenced for a study of monozygotic twins with inflammatory bowel disease (dated by TCRdb to about 2019). Study-wide context: The complete study included roughly 30 monozygotic twin pairs: 19 IBD-discordant Danish pairs and nine German pairs, of which four were IBD-concordant and five were IBD-discordant. The search for disease-associated traits relied mainly on comparing, within discordant pairs, IBD patients with their genetically identical healthy co-twins. Each individual had, on average, about 151 000 unique TCRalpha sequences and 181 000 unique TCRbeta sequences available for analysis.

A roughly 2.5 ml peripheral blood sample was drawn into PAXgene tubes per donor and stored at -80°C. Without any T cell sorting, total RNA was extracted from whole blood using the PAXgene blood miRNA kit on an automated QIAcube. Peripheral blood from monozygotic twin pairs, either concordant or discordant for inflammatory bowel disease, underwent deep TCRalpha and TCRbeta repertoire profiling that used unique molecular barcoding. Smoking habits were recorded for all twin pairs, with individuals classified as current, former or never smokers. In regard to this clonotype: The specificity of this receptor is unknown.

Reading from cysteine to phenylalanine, the CDR3 counts 13 amino acids. No coding sequence is recorded. Based on the germline V gene, the CDR1 and CDR2 sequences are MNHEY and SVGEGT. The paper's findings and limits, for the study overall: Different T cell subtypes could not be distinguished in the analysis. A decrease in TCRbeta repertoire diversity, as measured by inverse Simpson index, was observed in IBD patients compared with their healthy co-twins. Fewer clonotypes were shared with other individuals by IBD patients than by healthy twins, most markedly in patients showing signs of disease activity. Differing immunosuppressive treatments among patients may have added background noise and inter-individual variability to the repertoires. The results gave no support for a single strong signal or clonotype linked to IBD. Repertoire similarity did not differ between concordant and discordant twins, which could be due to limited statistical power.

Library method: 5' RACE. For each TCR library, approximately 3.5 ug of total RNA was used. cDNA was synthesized with SMARTScribe reverse transcriptase in eight separate reactions per sample. Unique molecular identifiers containing a 6-nucleotide sample barcode were introduced through template switching during cDNA synthesis. Amplification of TCRalpha and TCRbeta cDNA involved two nested PCRs of 16 and 9 cycles, and each PCR was followed by bead purification. Before amplification, the cDNA was treated with uracil DNA-glycosylase and purified using the QIAquick PCR purification kit. In the second PCR, Illumina TruSeq-compatible adapters and sample-specific barcodes were added. TapeStation and Qubit were used to check library quality and concentration, and 5 ng of each library went into the pool. Pooled libraries were sequenced on an Illumina HiSeq2500 single-index Rapid Run with 2 x 100 bp reads and custom sequencing primers. On the authors' methods: MiGEC version 1.2.6 was used for UMI-based consensus assembly, which corrected PCR and sequencing errors. V(D)J alignment, clonotype assembly and CDR3 extraction were performed with MiXCR version 2.1.1. Normalisation of gene usage, clonotype sharing and MAIT/NKT TCR abundance was achieved by analysing the top 1000, 10 000 and 20 000 clonotypes per sample. Diversity was computed as the inverse Simpson index with the vegan R package after downsampling to 27 000 UMIs. Paired Mann-Whitney U tests were applied to discordant twin pairs, with Benjamini-Hochberg correction for multiple testing. After reprocessing by TCRdb, each CDR3 protein sequence is one entry, and no DNA is given. The V and J calls were not made by the authors but by TCRdb's processing. This sample's table has entries for about 130,000 distinct CDR3 sequences. The biggest ten clones account for around 1.3% of the sample.

This TCR was recovered from a human donor with ulcerative colitis or Crohn's disease, or a healthy co-twin of an affected twin (not recorded which). This sequence uses TRBV6-2 or TRBV6-3 and TRBJ2-2; TCRdb lists TRBD2, though no DNA is available to test this call. Sample: blood. For the CDR3, the sequence is CASRLAGAGELFF.